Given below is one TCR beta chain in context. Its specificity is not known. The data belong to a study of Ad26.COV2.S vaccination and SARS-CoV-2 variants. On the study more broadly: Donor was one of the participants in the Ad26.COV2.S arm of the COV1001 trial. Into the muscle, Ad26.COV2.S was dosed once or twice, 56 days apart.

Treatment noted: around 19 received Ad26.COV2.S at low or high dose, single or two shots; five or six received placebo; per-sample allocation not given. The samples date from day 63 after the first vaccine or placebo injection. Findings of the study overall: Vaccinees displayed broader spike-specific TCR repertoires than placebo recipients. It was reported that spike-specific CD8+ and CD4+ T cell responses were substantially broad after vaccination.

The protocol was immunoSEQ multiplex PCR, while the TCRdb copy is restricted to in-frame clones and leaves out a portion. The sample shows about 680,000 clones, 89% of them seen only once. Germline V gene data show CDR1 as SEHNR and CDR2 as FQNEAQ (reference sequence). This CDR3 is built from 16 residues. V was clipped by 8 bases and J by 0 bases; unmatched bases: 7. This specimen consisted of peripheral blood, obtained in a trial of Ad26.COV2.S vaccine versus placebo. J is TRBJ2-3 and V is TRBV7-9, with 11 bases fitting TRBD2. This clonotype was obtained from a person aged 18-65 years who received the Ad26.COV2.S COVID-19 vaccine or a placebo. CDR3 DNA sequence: TGTGCCAGCGCAGGGACTAGCGGATATAGCACAGATACGCAGTATTTT. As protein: CASAGTSGYSTDTQYF.